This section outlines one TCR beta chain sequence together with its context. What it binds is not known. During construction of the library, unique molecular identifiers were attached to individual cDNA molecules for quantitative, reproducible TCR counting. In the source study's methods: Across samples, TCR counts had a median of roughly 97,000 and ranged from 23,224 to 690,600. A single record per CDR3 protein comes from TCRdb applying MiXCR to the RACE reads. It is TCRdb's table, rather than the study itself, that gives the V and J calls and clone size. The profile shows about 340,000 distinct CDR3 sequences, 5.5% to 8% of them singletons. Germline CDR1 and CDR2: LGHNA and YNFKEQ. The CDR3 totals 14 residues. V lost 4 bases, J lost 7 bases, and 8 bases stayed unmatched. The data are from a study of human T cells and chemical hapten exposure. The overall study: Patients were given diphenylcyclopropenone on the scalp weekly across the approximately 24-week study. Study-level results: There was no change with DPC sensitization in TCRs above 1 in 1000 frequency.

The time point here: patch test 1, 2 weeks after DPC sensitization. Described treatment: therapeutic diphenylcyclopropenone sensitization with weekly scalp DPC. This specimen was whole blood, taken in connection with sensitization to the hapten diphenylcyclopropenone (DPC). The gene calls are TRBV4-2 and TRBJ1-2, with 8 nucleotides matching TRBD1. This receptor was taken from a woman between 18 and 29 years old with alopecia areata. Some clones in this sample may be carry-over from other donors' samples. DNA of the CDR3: TGTGCCAGCAGCCTAAATCAGGGGGCGAGTGGCTACACCTTC. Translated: CASSLNQGASGYTF.